The 21 T cell receptor beta chains below come from one sample, sequenced in a study of graft-versus-host responses after intestinal transplantation. These receptors lack a known antigen. Sequenced by immunoSEQ multiplex PCR; TCRdb stores in-frame clones only, minus some. This sample has tens of thousands of clones, with around 96% found just once. Specimen: unstimulated CD8+ T cells sorted from spleen or lymph node cells, collected before intestinal transplant. These receptors all come from a human donor who received an intestinal transplant.

The rearrangement joins TRBV7-9 to TRBJ1-1, with TRBD1 identical over 7 bases. This CDR3 spans 13 amino acids. J lost 3 bases, V lost 8 bases, and 6 bases had no gene match. CDR1 and CDR2 from the germline V gene are SEHNR and FQNEAQ (reference sequence). The CDR3 is CASGRGSYTEAFF. CDR3 coding DNA: TGTGCCAGCGGCAGGGGGTCTTACACTGAAGCTTTCTTT.

The gene calls are TRBV6-5 and TRBJ2-7; the match to TRBD1 covers 7 bases. The CDR3 length is 15 residues. Germline-derived CDR1 and CDR2 are MNHEY and SVGAGI. With V trimmed by 5 bases and J by 3 bases, 10 bases remained unmatched. This CDR3 reads CASSRETGSNYEQYF. CDR3 nucleotides: TGTGCCAGCAGTAGGGAGACAGGGTCTAACTACGAGCAGTACTTC.

The chain couples TRBV28 to TRBJ2-7, with D maybe TRBD2 (6 bases). Germline loops: CDR1 MDHEN, CDR2 SYDVKM. This CDR3 has 11 residues. Trimming pared 7 bases from V and 5 bases from J, leaving 9 bases between. DNA of the CDR3: TGTGCCAGCAATTGGAGGGACGAGCAGTACTTC. Protein sequence: CASNWRDEQYF.

In regard to this clone: This same CDR3 is encoded by further DNA sequences in the sample. The chain carries TRBV29-1 and TRBJ1-5; TRBD1 agrees at 7 bases. The germline CDR1 and CDR2 sequences are SQVTM and ANQGSEA. The CDR3 totals 16 residues. V shed 5 bases and J 1 base; nucleotides not matched to a gene: 11. The CDR3 region is CSVSGGGGGSNQPQHF. The CDR3 region has the DNA TGCAGCGTTTCAGGGGGGGGTGGGGGAAGCAATCAGCCCCAGCATTTT.

The chain carries TRBV4-1 and TRBJ2-1; no clear D gene. Trimming took off 4 bases at V and 8 bases at J, with 12 bases between the two ends. Looked up from germline, CDR1 is MGHRA and CDR2 is YSYEKL. The CDR3 extends over 13 amino acids. The CDR3 spells CASSPPGRDEQFF. As DNA, the CDR3 is TGCGCCAGCAGCCCTCCGGGTCGGGATGAGCAGTTCTTC.

V usage is TRBV30 and J usage is TRBJ1-1, with 8 nucleotides matching TRBD1. This CDR3 spans 16 amino acids. The germline V gene has CDR1 GTSNPN and CDR2 SVGIG (reference sequence). Germline trimming cut 3 bases from V and 1 base from J; bases unmatched to any gene: 10. CDR3 sequence: CAWRVAPTGENTEAFF. Written as DNA, the CDR3 is TGTGCCTGGAGAGTAGCTCCGACAGGGGAGAACACTGAAGCTTTCTTT.

J is TRBJ2-1 and V is TRBV25-1, with 11 bases that match TRBD2. The CDR3 sequence is 17 residues long. V lost 2 bases to trimming and J lost 3 bases; unmatched junction nucleotides: 6. The germline gives CDR1 MGHDK, CDR2 SYGVNS. CDR3 sequence (DNA): TGTGCCAGCAGTGAAGAGAATAGCGGGAGGGACTACAATGAGCAGTTCTTC. It is translated as CASSEENSGRDYNEQFF.

The rearrangement joins TRBV7-9 to TRBJ2-5; 7 bases are shared with TRBD1. The CDR3 runs to 14 residues. V lost 5 bases to trimming and J lost 6 bases; unmatched junction nucleotides: 9. The germline V gene has CDR1 SEHNR and CDR2 FQNEAQ (reference sequence). CDR3 sequence (DNA): TGTGCCAGCAGCCCGCCGACAGGGATGAAGACCCAGTACTTC. This gives the protein CASSPPTGMKTQYF.

V usage is TRBV28 and J usage is TRBJ2-1; 7 positions agree with TRBD1. CDR3 length: 15 residues. The junction had 3 bases not matched to a gene; V was cut back by 4 bases and J by 0 bases. CDR1 and CDR2 from the germline V gene are MDHEN and SYDVKM. CDR3 loop: CASSYTGDSYNEQFF. The DNA for the CDR3 is TGTGCCAGCAGTTATACAGGGGACTCCTACAATGAGCAGTTCTTC.

The genes are TRBV7-6 and TRBJ1-1; D possibly corresponds to TRBD1 (5 bases). This CDR3 has 16 residues. Germline V gene lookup returns CDR1 SGHVS and CDR2 FNYEAQ. V lost 1 base and J 6 bases, leaving 18 bases between the germline ends. The CDR3 protein is CASSLGESGRGAEAFF. The CDR3 DNA is TGTGCCAGCAGCTTAGGGGAATCAGGGCGGGGGGCTGAAGCTTTCTTT.

The chain has TRBV18 and TRBJ2-7; D perhaps matches TRBD1 (6 bases). Between the trimmed V and J ends, which lost 2 bases and 1 base, there was a span of 15 bases. CDR1 is KGHSH and CDR2 is LQKENI in the germline V gene. This CDR3 region has 16 residues. The CDR3 region has the DNA TGTGCCAGCTCACCAAACAACAGGGTGACTTCCTACGAGCAGTACTTC. It translates to CASSPNNRVTSYEQYF.

The chain combines TRBV7-3 with TRBJ1-2; 9 bases map to TRBD1. The J segment lost 10 bases and the V segment lost 6 bases, leaving 15 bases of the junction unmatched. Germline CDR1 SGHTA, CDR2 FQGTGA. The CDR3 length is 15 residues. CDR3 sequence: CASSPTGGTGYAYTF. The CDR3 bases are TGTGCCAGCAGTCCAACAGGGGGCACTGGGTACGCCTACACCTTC. Complete variable domain (other parts from reference TRBV7-3 and TRBJ1-2): GAGVSQTPSNKVTEKGKYVELRCDPISGHTALYWYRQSLGQGPEFLIYFQGTGAADDSGLPNDRFFAVRPEGSVSTLKIQRTERGDSAVYLCASSPTGGTGYAYTFGSGTRLTVV.

The rearrangement joins TRBV9 to TRBJ2-1, with a possible D match to TRBD1 (5 bases). Deletions cut 0 bases from V and 8 bases from J, with 18 bases between. Germline CDR1 SGDLS, CDR2 YYNGEE. The CDR3 totals 16 residues. Written as DNA, the CDR3 is TGTGCCAGCAGCGTAGGGGTAACGCTTGGGGCGGATGAGCAGTTCTTC. Amino acids: CASSVGVTLGADEQFF.

J is TRBJ1-2 and V is TRBV18, with no clear D. Germline values: CDR1 KGHSH, CDR2 LQKENI. V was clipped by 1 base and J by 5 bases, with 2 bases between them. The CDR3 loop spans 11 amino acids. CDR3 sequence reads: CASSPRYGYTF. The CDR3 nucleotides are TGTGCCAGCTCACCACGGTATGGCTACACCTTC.

The chain uses TRBV7-6 and TRBJ2-7; tentatively, D is TRBD1 (6 bases). Germline V gives CDR1 SGHVS, CDR2 FNYEAQ. The CDR3 is made up of 13 amino acids. V was cut by 0 bases and J by 4 bases, with 7 bases left in between. The CDR3 DNA is TGTGCCAGCAGCTTAGCACAGGGTTACGAGCAGTACTTC. It codes for CASSLAQGYEQYF.

J is TRBJ1-5 and V is TRBV7-9; the D gene is possibly TRBD1 (5 bases). CDR1 and CDR2 from the germline V gene are SEHNR and FQNEAQ (reference sequence). This CDR3 contains 12 residues. Trimming left V 6 bases short and J 5 bases short, with 8 bases between. This CDR3 reads CASSIGDQPQHF. As DNA, the CDR3 is TGTGCCAGCAGTATAGGGGATCAGCCCCAGCATTTT.

The chain links TRBV7-9 to TRBJ1-5, with 8 nucleotides matching TRBD1. This CDR3 is built from 16 residues. Looked up from germline, CDR1 is SEHNR and CDR2 is FQNEAQ (reference sequence). Unmatched junction bases numbered 11, after V lost 3 bases and J lost 7 bases. CDR3 amino acids: CASSFKGQGGTQPQHF. DNA for the CDR3: TGTGCCAGCAGCTTCAAAGGACAGGGAGGCACGCAGCCCCAGCATTTT.

This rearrangement joins TRBV6-5 to TRBJ1-1; 7 bases align to TRBD1. The CDR3 contains 13 residues. Germline V lookup: CDR1 MNHEY, CDR2 SVGAGI. The ends lost 5 bases at V and 8 bases at J; junction bases unmatched: 8. The CDR3: CASSVDRVGEAFF. CDR3 in DNA: TGTGCCAGCAGTGTTGACAGGGTAGGAGAAGCTTTCTTT.

The rearrangement joins TRBV29-1 to TRBJ1-1; no definite D call. The CDR3 spans 14 residues. Between the trimmed V and J ends, which lost 4 bases and 6 bases, there was a span of 18 bases. Germline CDR1 and CDR2: SQVTM and ANQGSEA. The CDR3 loop is CSVVMAGYEAEAFF. The CDR3 coding sequence is TGCAGCGTTGTGATGGCGGGGTACGAGGCTGAAGCTTTCTTT. The full variable domain, its missing parts supplied by reference TRBV29-1 and TRBJ1-1, is SAVISQKPSRDICQRGTSLTIQCQVDSQVTMMFWYRQQPGQSLTLIATANQGSEATYESGFVIDKFPISRPNLTFSTLTVSNMSPEDSSIYLCSVVMAGYEAEAFFGQGTRLTVV.

This clone was seen once. CDR3 coding DNA: TGTGCCAGCAGTTGGTCCTACGAGCAGTACTTC. Translation: CASSWSYEQYF. The J gene is TRBJ2-7, the V gene TRBV25-1; D remains ambiguous. This CDR3 has 11 residues. Germline V gene sequence: CDR1 MGHDK, CDR2 SYGVNS. Trimming took 5 bases from V and 1 from J, leaving 3 bases between them.

The chain joins TRBV14 to TRBJ2-3; 9 bases line up with TRBD2. The V and J ends lost 4 bases and 6 bases, in that order; junction bases with no gene match: 8. Germline lookup yields CDR1 SGHDN and CDR2 FVKESK. This CDR3 spans 15 amino acids. The CDR3 DNA reads TGTGCCAGCAGCCGAATAGCGGGAGAGGCGGATACGCAGTATTTT. Residues: CASSRIAGEADTQYF.